This T cell receptor beta chain emerged from a study of T cell responses to AZD1222 COVID-19 vaccine. The CDR3 has 15 amino acids. J lost 7 bases, V lost 4 bases, and 5 bases had no gene match. Per germline, CDR1 MGHRA and CDR2 YSYEKL. Sequenced by immunoSEQ multiplex PCR; TCRdb stores in-frame clones only, minus some. The top ten hold over 1.5% of the sample, which has some 200,000 clones, 94% seen once. The source material was peripheral blood, sampled 28 days after the second dose of the MenACWY control vaccine. This rearrangement joins TRBV4-1 to TRBJ1-6; 9 bases fit TRBD1. The source is an adult who received the MenACWY meningococcal vaccine as a control. The CDR3 bases are TGCGCCAGCAGCCTCCGACAGGGGGAGAATTCACCCCTCCACTTT. It is translated as CASSLRQGENSPLHF.